This is a list of T cell receptor beta chains from one sample in a study of OX40 agonist ivuxolimab in advanced cancers. Generated by immunoSEQ multiplex PCR, the TCRdb table keeps only in-frame clones and is missing some. The sample gives tens of thousands of clones, 90% of which show up once; under 0.4% is in the top ten. The sample in question was CD4+ or CD8+ T cells sorted from blood, obtained in a trial of the OX40 agonist ivuxolimab. The receptors were sampled from an adult with an advanced solid tumor such as melanoma, head and neck, liver or kidney cancer. CDR3s include the opening cysteine and the closing phenylalanine or tryptophan. A D gene is named only where the DNA matches it firmly. Clone size is given for some rows only: seen once, a few or many times, or a class if the clone is expanded.

cdr3_nt cdr3_aa clone_size v_call d_call cdr3_length j_call
TGCGCCAGCAGCTTGGGGAATTACGAGCAGTACTTC CASSLGNYEQYF . TRBV5-1 . 12 TRBJ2-7
TGTGCCAGCAGCTTGGCAGGCAGGGAGGAAAAACTGTTTTTT CASSLAGREEKLFF few TRBV5-4 . 14 TRBJ1-4
TGCGCCAGCAGCTTGGTAAGTTCTAGCAATGAGCAGTTCTTC CASSLVSSSNEQFF . TRBV5-1 . 14 TRBJ2-1
TGTGCCATCAGTGAGTCACCCAACCCTCAGCCCCAGCATTTT CAISESPNPQPQHF . TRBV10-3 . 14 TRBJ1-5
TGTGCCAGCAGTGACTACAGGGATTTCACAGATACGCAGTATTTT CASSDYRDFTDTQYF . TRBV28 . 15 TRBJ2-3
TGTGCCAGCAGTCCGGACGGTCACAATCAGCCCCAGCATTTT CASSPDGHNQPQHF . TRBV6-1 . 14 TRBJ1-5
TGCGCCAGCAGCCTAACTCGGACAGGGGGCTTCGCAGATACGCAGTATTTT CASSLTRTGGFADTQYF . TRBV5-1 TRBD1 17 TRBJ2-3
TGTGCCTGGAGTCCGGGGGCCGACGAGCAGTACTTC CAWSPGADEQYF . TRBV30 . 12 TRBJ2-7
TGTGCCAGCTCGAGCGCGACTAGTCCCTACGAGCAGTACTTC CASSSATSPYEQYF . TRBV6-1 . 14 TRBJ2-7
TGCGCCAGCAGCTTGCGCACTAGCGGGGGGGAGAGTGAGCAGTTCTTC CASSLRTSGGESEQFF . TRBV5-1 TRBD2 16 TRBJ2-1
TGTGCCAGCAGTTCACCCGGGACAGGCTCCTACGAGCAGTACTTC CASSSPGTGSYEQYF . TRBV28 TRBD1 15 TRBJ2-7
TGTGCCAGCAGCCCTGTCCCGGGGGGAAACACCATATATTTT CASSPVPGGNTIYF . TRBV9 . 14 TRBJ1-3
TGCGCCAGCAGCCCGGGACAGAACACTGAAGCTTTCTTT CASSPGQNTEAFF . TRBV5-1 . 13 TRBJ1-1
TGTGCCAGCAGTTACTCGGGTAGTCTGAGGCAGTTCTTC CASSYSGSLRQFF once TRBV6-6 . 13 TRBJ2-1
TGTGCCAGCAGTCTGCGACAGTCGACCGGGGAGCTGTTTTTT CASSLRQSTGELFF few TRBV27 . 14 TRBJ2-2
TGTGCCAGTAGTAGGGACCGGGAAGCGACCCAGTACTTC CASSRDREATQYF . TRBV19 . 13 TRBJ2-5
TGTGCCAGCAGCCTCGGAAACGCGGGTGAAAAACTGTTTTTT CASSLGNAGEKLFF . TRBV5-4 . 14 TRBJ1-4
TGTGCCAGCAGGGTACCTGGGGCCAACGTCCTGACTTTC CASRVPGANVLTF . TRBV28 . 13 TRBJ2-6
TGTGCCAGCAGCTCGGGGGCCAACGTCCTGACTTTC CASSSGANVLTF . TRBV7-2 . 12 TRBJ2-6
TGTGCCAGCAGTTCCGGGGCCTCTGGAAACACCATATATTTT CASSSGASGNTIYF . TRBV27 . 14 TRBJ1-3
TGCGCCAGCAGCCGGGGGGCCGGTGAAAAACTGTTTTTT CASSRGAGEKLFF . TRBV5-1 . 13 TRBJ1-4
TGTGCCAGCAGTTTGTGGACTTCGAACACTGAAGCTTTCTTT CASSLWTSNTEAFF . TRBV28 . 14 TRBJ1-1
TGTGCCAGCAGTTACTCCAATTTTCGGGATACGCAGTATTTT CASSYSNFRDTQYF . TRBV6-5 . 14 TRBJ2-3
TGTGCCAGTAGTATGGTGACAGGGGTCTCTGGGGCCAACGTCCTGACTTTC CASSMVTGVSGANVLTF . TRBV19 TRBD1 17 TRBJ2-6
TGTGCCAGCAGTCCACGACAGAGCAATCAGCCCCAGCATTTT CASSPRQSNQPQHF . TRBV27 . 14 TRBJ1-5
TGTGCCAGTACCGTACTGGCCGGCACTGAAGCTTTCTTT CASTVLAGTEAFF . TRBV19 . 13 TRBJ1-1
TGTGCCAGCAGTTCACAGGGGATCTACGAGCAGTACTTC CASSSQGIYEQYF . TRBV27 TRBD1 13 TRBJ2-7
TGTGCCAGCAGGACCACAGGAAACACTGAAGCTTTCTTT CASRTTGNTEAFF once TRBV6-1 . 13 TRBJ1-1
TGTGCCAGCAGCTTAGTCGGTAACACCGGGGAGCTGTTTTTT CASSLVGNTGELFF . TRBV5-8 . 14 TRBJ2-2
TGTGCCATCAGTGGGGGAGGGAGCGCCTACAATGAGCAGTTCTTC CAISGGGSAYNEQFF . TRBV10-3 TRBD2 15 TRBJ2-1
TGTGCCAGCAGCTTTGCCTGGCAGGGAGGGGGTTCACCCCTCCACTTT CASSFAWQGGGSPLHF . TRBV11-2 . 16 TRBJ1-6
TGTGCCAGCAGCCCAGGCGGGGGTTCCTACGAGCAGTACTTC CASSPGGGSYEQYF . TRBV7-2 TRBD2 14 TRBJ2-7
TGTGCCAGCAGCCAAGAACTAGCAGGGGGCGATGAGCAGTTCTTC CASSQELAGGDEQFF . TRBV4-2 TRBD1 15 TRBJ2-1
TGTGCCAGCAGTGAAGGGGGCCAGGGGTGGAACACCATATATTTT CASSEGGQGWNTIYF . TRBV2 . 15 TRBJ1-3
TGTGCCAGCAGCTTAGACGGAAAAAGCAGGGGAGGGACAGATACGCAGTATTTT CASSLDGKSRGGTDTQYF . TRBV11-3 . 18 TRBJ2-3
TGTGCCAGCAGCGTAGGTTACACGACAGGGTCCTACGAGCAGTACTTC CASSVGYTTGSYEQYF . TRBV9 TRBD1 16 TRBJ2-7
TGCGCCAGCAGCGCCTCCACAGGTGGGGGGACTGAAGCTTTCTTT CASSASTGGGTEAFF . TRBV5-1 . 15 TRBJ1-1
TGCGCCAGCAGCCAAGATCTGGTGGGGGCGACAGATACGCAGTATTTT CASSQDLVGATDTQYF . TRBV4-3 . 16 TRBJ2-3
TGTGCCAGCAGTTCCGGGACTAGTCCGAATGAGCAGTTCTTC CASSSGTSPNEQFF . TRBV11-3 TRBD2 14 TRBJ2-1
TGTGCCAGCAGCCTAGGAGGGACTAGCTCCTACAATGAGCAGTTCTTC CASSLGGTSSYNEQFF . TRBV7-2 TRBD2 16 TRBJ2-1
TGTGCCAGCAGCGTAGTAGTGGCGGGCAATGAGCAGTTCTTC CASSVVVAGNEQFF . TRBV9 . 14 TRBJ2-1
TGCGCCAGCAGCGATCGACAGGGGTCAGATACGCAGTATTTT CASSDRQGSDTQYF . TRBV5-1 TRBD1 14 TRBJ2-3
TGTGCCATCAGTGACACCTTGAACACTGAAGCTTTCTTT CAISDTLNTEAFF . TRBV10-3 . 13 TRBJ1-1
TGCGCCAGCAGAGCCGGGACAGCTAACTATGGCTACACCTTC CASRAGTANYGYTF . TRBV10-2 TRBD1 14 TRBJ1-2
TGTGCCAGCAGCCAAGGGGGGGGTCCCGGCTCTGGAAACACCATATATTTT CASSQGGGPGSGNTIYF . TRBV14 . 17 TRBJ1-3